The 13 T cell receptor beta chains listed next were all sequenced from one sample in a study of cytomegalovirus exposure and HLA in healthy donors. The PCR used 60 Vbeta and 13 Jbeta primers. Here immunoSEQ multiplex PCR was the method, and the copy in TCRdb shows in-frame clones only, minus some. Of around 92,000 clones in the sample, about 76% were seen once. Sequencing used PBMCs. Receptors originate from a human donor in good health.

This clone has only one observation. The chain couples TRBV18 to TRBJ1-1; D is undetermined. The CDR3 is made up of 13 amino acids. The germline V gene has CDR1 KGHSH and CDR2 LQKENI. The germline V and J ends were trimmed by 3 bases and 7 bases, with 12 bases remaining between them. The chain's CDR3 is CASSPQAVREAFF. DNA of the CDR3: TGTGCCAGCTCACCCCAGGCAGTCCGTGAAGCTTTCTTT.

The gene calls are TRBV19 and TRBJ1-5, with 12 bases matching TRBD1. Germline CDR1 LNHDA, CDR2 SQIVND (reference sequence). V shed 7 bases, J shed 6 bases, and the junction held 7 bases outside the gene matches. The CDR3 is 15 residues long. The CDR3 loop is CASKWDRGLGQPQHF. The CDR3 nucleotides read TGTGCCAGTAAGTGGGACAGGGGGCTTGGTCAGCCCCAGCATTTT.

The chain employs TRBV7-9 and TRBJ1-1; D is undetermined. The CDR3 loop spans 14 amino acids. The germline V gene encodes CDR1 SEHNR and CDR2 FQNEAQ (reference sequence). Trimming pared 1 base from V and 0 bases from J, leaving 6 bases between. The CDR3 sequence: CASSLGSVNTEAFF. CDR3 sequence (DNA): TGTGCCAGCAGCTTAGGGTCGGTGAACACTGAAGCTTTCTTT.

In nucleotides, the CDR3 is TGCGCCAGCAGCTTGGACCATCGGTATGGCTACACCTTC. Translated: CASSLDHRYGYTF. J is TRBJ1-2 and V is TRBV5-1; D remains ambiguous. V lost 0 bases and J lost 5, with 8 bases in between. Germline V gene data show CDR1 as SGHRS and CDR2 as YFSETQ. The CDR3 loop spans 13 amino acids.

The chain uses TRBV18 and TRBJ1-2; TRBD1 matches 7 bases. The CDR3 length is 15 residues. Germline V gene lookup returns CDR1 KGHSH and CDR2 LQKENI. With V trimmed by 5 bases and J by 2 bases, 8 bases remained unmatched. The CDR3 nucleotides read TGTGCCAGCTCAGATATGGGACAGACAAACTATGGCTACACCTTC. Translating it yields CASSDMGQTNYGYTF.

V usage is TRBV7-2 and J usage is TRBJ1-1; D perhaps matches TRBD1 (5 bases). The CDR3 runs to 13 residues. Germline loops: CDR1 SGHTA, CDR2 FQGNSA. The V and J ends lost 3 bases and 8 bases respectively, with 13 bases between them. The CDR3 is CASSFILRQEAFF. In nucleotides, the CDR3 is TGTGCCAGCAGCTTTATATTGAGACAGGAAGCTTTCTTT.

The CDR3 nucleotides are TGCGCCAGCAGCCAAGACACAGCGAACACTGAAGCTTTCTTT. Translated, it gives CASSQDTANTEAFF. The V call is TRBV4-3, the J call TRBJ1-1; no reliable D call. The V end lost 0 bases, the J end lost 1 base, and 6 bases lay between the germline ends. The CDR3 runs 14 residues. The germline V gene encodes CDR1 LGHNA and CDR2 YSLEER.

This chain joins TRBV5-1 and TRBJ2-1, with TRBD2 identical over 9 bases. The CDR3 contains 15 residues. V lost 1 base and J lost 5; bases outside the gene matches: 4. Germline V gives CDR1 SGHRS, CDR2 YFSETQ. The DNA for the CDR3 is TGCGCCAGCAGCTTGAAACTAGCGGGTAACAATGAGCAGTTCTTC. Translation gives CASSLKLAGNNEQFF.

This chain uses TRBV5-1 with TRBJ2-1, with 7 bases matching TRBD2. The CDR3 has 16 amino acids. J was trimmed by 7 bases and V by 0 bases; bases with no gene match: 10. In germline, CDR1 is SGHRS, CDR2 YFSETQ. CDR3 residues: CASSLVPSGVRNEQFF. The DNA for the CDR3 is TGCGCCAGCAGCTTGGTGCCTAGCGGAGTACGGAATGAGCAGTTCTTC.

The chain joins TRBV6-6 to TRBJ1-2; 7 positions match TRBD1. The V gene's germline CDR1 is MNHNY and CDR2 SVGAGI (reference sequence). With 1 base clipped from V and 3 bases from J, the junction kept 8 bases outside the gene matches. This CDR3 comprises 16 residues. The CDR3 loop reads CASSYYPPGTDYGYTF. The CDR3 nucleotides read TGTGCCAGCAGTTACTACCCTCCCGGGACAGACTATGGCTACACCTTC.

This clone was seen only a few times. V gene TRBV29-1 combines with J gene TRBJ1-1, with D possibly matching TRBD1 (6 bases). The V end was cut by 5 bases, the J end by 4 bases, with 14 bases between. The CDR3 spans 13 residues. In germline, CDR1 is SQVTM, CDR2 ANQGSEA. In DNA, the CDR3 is TGCAGCGTTCCTTCCCAGGGGACCACTGAAGCTTTCTTT. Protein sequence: CSVPSQGTTEAFF.

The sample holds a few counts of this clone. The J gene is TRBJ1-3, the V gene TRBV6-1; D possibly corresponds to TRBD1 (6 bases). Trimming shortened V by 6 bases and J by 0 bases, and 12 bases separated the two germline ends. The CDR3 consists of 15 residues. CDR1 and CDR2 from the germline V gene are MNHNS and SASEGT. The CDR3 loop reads CASRAMDSSGNTIYF. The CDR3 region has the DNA TGTGCCAGCAGAGCTATGGACAGCTCTGGAAACACCATATATTTT.

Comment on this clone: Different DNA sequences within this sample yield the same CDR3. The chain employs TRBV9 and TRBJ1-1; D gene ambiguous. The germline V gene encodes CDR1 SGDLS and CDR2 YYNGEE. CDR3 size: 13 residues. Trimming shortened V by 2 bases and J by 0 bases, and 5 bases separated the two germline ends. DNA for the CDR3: TGTGCCAGCAGCGTCCAGGTGAACACTGAAGCTTTCTTT. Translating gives CASSVQVNTEAFF.